Below, 30 T cell receptor beta chains from the same sample are listed, as sequenced in a study of shared clonotypes between healthy human individuals. The table came from immunoSEQ multiplex PCR; TCRdb's copy has only in-frame clones and leaves some out. The data show about 2.4 million clones, around 90% seen once. Sequencing was performed on naive CD4+ T cells sorted from blood. Subset given: CD45RA+ positively selected. The receptors were gathered from a man younger than 35 in good health.

The V gene is TRBV27, the J gene TRBJ1-6; D is possibly TRBD1 (6 bases). This CDR3 has 15 residues. Germline V gene sequence: CDR1 MNHEY, CDR2 SMNVEV (reference sequence). V lost 8 bases, J lost 8 bases, and 19 bases lay in between. The CDR3 spells CASGYLTGIDSPLHF. Written as DNA, the CDR3 is TGTGCCAGCGGGTACCTAACAGGGATTGATTCACCCCTCCACTTT.

The J gene is TRBJ1-3, the V gene TRBV10-3; 11 positions agree with TRBD1. CDR3 length: 15 residues. V shed 6 bases and J 4 bases; nucleotides not matched to a gene: 5. Germline V gene lookup returns CDR1 ENHRY and CDR2 SYGVKD. The CDR3 region is CAIRKGQGAGNTIYF. The DNA for the CDR3 is TGTGCCATCAGAAAAGGACAGGGGGCAGGAAACACCATATATTTT.

The chain links TRBV9 to TRBJ2-7; D not resolved. The CDR3 length is 14 residues. Looked up from germline, CDR1 is SGDLS and CDR2 is YYNGEE. The V end lost 4 bases, the J end lost 2 bases, and 13 bases lay between the germline ends. CDR3 bases: TGTGCCAGCAGCCCGAGCGCCCCCGCCTACGAGCAGTACTTC. It is translated as CASSPSAPAYEQYF.

Concerning this clone: Other DNA sequences in this sample translate to the same CDR3. The CDR3 is CASSRRNTEAFF. The CDR3, as DNA: TGTGCCAGCTCACGGAGGAACACTGAAGCTTTCTTT. J is TRBJ1-1 and V is TRBV18, with D hard to call. The V gene's germline CDR1 is KGHSH and CDR2 LQKENI. With 4 bases removed from V and 1 base from J, the gap between germline ends came to 4 bases. The CDR3 has 12 amino acids.

The chain employs TRBV5-6 and TRBJ2-7; 8 bases agree with TRBD1. V lost 0 bases to trimming and J lost 0 bases; unmatched junction nucleotides: 5. The CDR3 loop spans 16 amino acids. Looked up from germline, CDR1 is SGHDT and CDR2 is YYEEEE. The CDR3 region has the DNA TGTGCCAGCAGCTTGGCCGGGACAGGTAGCTCCTACGAGCAGTACTTC. Protein product: CASSLAGTGSSYEQYF. Supplemented by reference TRBV5-6 and TRBJ2-7, the full variable domain reads DAGVTQSPTHLIKTRGQQVTLRCSPKSGHDTVSWYQQALGQGPQFIFQYYEEEERQRGNFPDRFSGHQFPNYSSELNVNALLLGDSALYLCASSLAGTGSSYEQYFGPGTRLTVT.

The table lists this clone with a few counts. This chain links TRBV10-3 with TRBJ2-5, with 10 bases lining up with TRBD2. J gave up 5 bases and V 1 base, and 4 bases lay outside the gene matches. CDR3 length equals 15 residues. Germline V lookup: CDR1 ENHRY, CDR2 SYGVKD. The CDR3 region has the DNA TGTGCCATCAGTGAGTGGGCTAGCGGGAGTGAGACCCAGTACTTC. Residues: CAISEWASGSETQYF.

The chain couples TRBV6-5 to TRBJ1-1; D gene uncertain. The germline V gene encodes CDR1 MNHEY and CDR2 SVGAGI. The CDR3 covers 16 residues. Trimming cost V 3 bases and J 4 bases, with 18 bases left between them. CDR3 sequence (DNA): TGTGCCAGCAGTTATATGACGGCGGGTAAGGGCACTGAAGCTTTCTTT. Amino acid sequence: CASSYMTAGKGTEAFF.

The chain has TRBV23-1 and TRBJ2-7; no definite D call. TRBV23-1 is an ORF; its function is uncertain. Trimming removed 0 bases from V and 0 bases from J, with 15 bases in between. This CDR3 spans 17 amino acids. CDR3 in amino acids: CASSQSGSHKSSYEQYF. In DNA, the CDR3 is TGCGCCAGCAGTCAATCCGGCAGCCATAAAAGCTCCTACGAGCAGTACTTC.

This clone has only a few counts. The chain uses TRBV7-9 and TRBJ1-2, with D unresolved. CDR1 is SEHNR, CDR2 FQNEAQ, per germline (reference sequence). The CDR3 is 14 residues long. V was shortened by 0 bases and J by 4 bases, with 9 bases between the two germline ends. Here the CDR3 reads CASSLAGPAYGYTF. The CDR3 DNA reads TGTGCCAGCAGCTTAGCGGGTCCGGCCTATGGCTACACCTTC.

A word on this clone: Other DNA sequences in this specimen translate into the identical CDR3. V gene TRBV18 combines with J gene TRBJ1-1; TRBD1 matches at 7 bases. Germline lookup yields CDR1 KGHSH and CDR2 LQKENI. The length of the CDR3 is 14 residues. Trimming removed 2 bases from V and 1 base from J; junction bases left unmatched: 1. The CDR3 spells CASSPRQGNTEAFF. The CDR3 nucleotides read TGTGCCAGCTCACCAAGACAGGGGAACACTGAAGCTTTCTTT. The whole variable domain, remainder taken from reference TRBV18 and TRBJ1-1, is NAGVMQNPRHLVRRRGQEARLRCSPMKGHSHVYWYRQLPEEGLKFMVYLQKENIIDESGMPKERFSAEFPKEGPSILRIQQVVRGDSAAYFCASSPRQGNTEAFFGQGTRLTVV.

On this clone: This sample includes further DNA sequences coding for the same CDR3. The rearrangement joins TRBV7-2 to TRBJ2-5; perhaps TRBD1 as D (6 bases). V shed 1 base and J shed 5 bases, with 11 bases lying between them. The CDR3 is made up of 14 amino acids. From germline, CDR1 is SGHTA and CDR2 FQGNSA. The chain's CDR3 is CASSLGGGAETQYF. The CDR3 DNA sequence: TGTGCCAGCAGCTTAGGTGGGGGCGCCGAGACCCAGTACTTC.

V usage is TRBV6-6 and J usage is TRBJ1-1; tentatively, D is TRBD1 (5 bases). Germline assignment: CDR1 MNHNY and CDR2 SVGAGI (reference sequence). Trimming shortened V by 0 bases and J by 0 bases, and 11 bases separated the two germline ends. The CDR3 is 16 residues long. This chain's CDR3 is CASSYSKAGMNTEAFF. The DNA for the CDR3 is TGTGCCAGCAGTTACTCTAAGGCAGGGATGAACACTGAAGCTTTCTTT.

V usage is TRBV11-1 and J usage is TRBJ1-2; D is undetermined. CDR1 and CDR2 from the germline V gene are SGHAT and FQDESV (reference sequence). The CDR3 is 14 residues long. Trimming took off 1 base at V and 2 bases at J, with 8 bases between the two ends. CDR3 in DNA: TGTGCCAGCAGCTTAGAGGGCAGGAACTATGGCTACACCTTC. It codes for CASSLEGRNYGYTF.

In this sample, this clone turned up once. This chain uses TRBV25-1 with TRBJ1-2; no clear D gene. Trimming cost V 4 bases and J 8 bases, with 14 bases left between them. The CDR3 length is 13 residues. The germline CDR1 and CDR2 sequences are MGHDK and SYGVNS. CDR3 sequence (DNA): TGTGCCAGCAGTGTTGGGCAGCCCCCCGGCTACACCTTC. Its translation is CASSVGQPPGYTF.

The chain is built from TRBV7-2 and TRBJ1-2; TRBD1 matches at 7 bases. The germline V gene has CDR1 SGHTA and CDR2 FQGNSA. V gave up 5 bases and J gave up 5 bases; unmatched junction bases: 8. The CDR3 contains 14 residues. Here the CDR3 DNA reads TGTGCCAGCAGCATAGGGACAGTGTTTTATGGCTACACCTTC. Protein: CASSIGTVFYGYTF.

As regards this clone: This same CDR3 is encoded by further DNA sequences in the sample. The chain uses TRBV5-4 and TRBJ1-1; D is uncertain. V gave up 4 bases and J gave up 1 base, with 8 bases separating them. This CDR3 region has 13 residues. CDR1 and CDR2 from the germline V gene are SGHNT and YYREEE (reference sequence). The CDR3 sequence is CASSPGPNTEAFF. Written as DNA, the CDR3 is TGTGCCAGCAGCCCCGGACCGAACACTGAAGCTTTCTTT.

The sample holds one count of this clone. This chain connects TRBV5-1 to TRBJ2-5, with 14 bases lining up with TRBD2. J lost 1 base, V lost 7 bases, and 0 bases had no gene match. CDR1 SGHRS and CDR2 YFSETQ come from the germline V gene. This CDR3 comprises 14 residues. The CDR3 sequence: CASGLAGGQETQYF. The CDR3 region has the DNA TGCGCCAGCGGACTAGCGGGGGGCCAAGAGACCCAGTACTTC.

V and J are TRBV7-6 and TRBJ2-5; a weak D match, TRBD2 (5 bases). Germline CDR1 is SGHVS and CDR2 is FNYEAQ. Trimming pared 0 bases from V and 3 bases from J, leaving 8 bases between. This CDR3 is 14 amino acids long. CDR3 protein: CASSLAPAEETQYF. The CDR3 DNA reads TGTGCCAGCAGCTTAGCCCCAGCGGAAGAGACCCAGTACTTC.

The chain recombines TRBV6-6 with TRBJ1-5; 7 bases agree with TRBD1. The V gene's germline CDR1 is MNHNY and CDR2 SVGAGI (reference sequence). V lost 6 bases and J lost 3; bases outside the gene matches: 5. CDR3 length: 14 residues. As DNA, the CDR3 is TGTGCCAGCAGGGAAACAGGGGCCAATCAGCCCCAGCATTTT. Translating it yields CASRETGANQPQHF.

Of note for this clone: Within the sample, other DNA sequences also encode this same CDR3. The V gene is TRBV18, the J gene TRBJ2-7; D ambiguous. V shed 4 bases and J shed 4 bases, with 5 bases lying between them. CDR3 length: 11 residues. The germline V gene encodes CDR1 KGHSH and CDR2 LQKENI. The CDR3 reads CASSRDYEQYF. The CDR3 DNA is TGTGCCAGCTCACGGGATTACGAGCAGTACTTC.

The V call is TRBV5-6, the J call TRBJ1-1, with a possible D match to TRBD1 (5 bases). The CDR3 has 13 amino acids. CDR1 is SGHDT and CDR2 is YYEEEE in the germline V gene. V lost 6 bases, J lost 8 bases, and 17 bases lay in between. CDR3 amino acids: CASTLGQAREAFF. The CDR3 DNA is TGTGCCAGCACCCTGGGGCAGGCCCGGGAAGCTTTCTTT.

This clone was observed a handful of times. V gene TRBV6-5 combines with J gene TRBJ1-6; no definite D call. CDR3 length: 12 residues. Trimming removed 6 bases at V and 9 bases at J, with 9 bases between. Germline V gives CDR1 MNHEY, CDR2 SVGAGI. CDR3 region: CASRIGSSPLHF. The CDR3 bases are TGTGCCAGCAGGATAGGGAGTTCACCCCTCCACTTT.

The genes are TRBV6-6 and TRBJ2-2; D is undetermined. Trimming left V 6 bases short and J 3 bases short, with 8 bases between. The CDR3 spans 13 residues. The germline CDR1 and CDR2 sequences are MNHNY and SVGAGI (reference sequence). Here the CDR3 reads CASRGRDTGELFF. As DNA, the CDR3 is TGTGCCAGCAGGGGAAGGGACACCGGGGAGCTGTTTTTT.

Regarding this clone: Other DNA sequences of this sample code for an identical CDR3. V usage is TRBV6-6 and J usage is TRBJ1-3, with D tentatively TRBD1 (6 bases). Per germline, CDR1 MNHNY and CDR2 SVGAGI (reference sequence). The CDR3 has 15 residues. V was shortened by 6 bases and J by 0 bases, with 12 bases between the two germline ends. The CDR3 DNA sequence: TGTGCCAGCAGACTCCAGGGGTCCTCTGGAAACACCATATATTTT. The encoded protein is CASRLQGSSGNTIYF.

The chain recombines TRBV7-2 with TRBJ2-2; a weak D match, TRBD2 (5 bases). V dropped 8 bases and J dropped 5 bases, with 12 bases sitting between them. Germline assignment: CDR1 SGHTA and CDR2 FQGNSA. The CDR3 is 13 residues long. The CDR3 DNA sequence: TGTGCCAGCGGAGGCATGAGTACCGGGGAGCTGTTTTTT. This encodes CASGGMSTGELFF.

The gene calls are TRBV2 and TRBJ2-4; possible D gene TRBD2, 6 bases. The CDR3 has 15 amino acids. Germline values: CDR1 SNHLY, CDR2 FYNNEI. V lost 1 base to trimming and J lost 1 base, with 8 bases between them. This CDR3 reads CASSEGGEAKNIQYF. As DNA, the CDR3 is TGTGCCAGCAGTGAAGGGGGGGAGGCCAAAAACATTCAGTACTTC.

The CDR3 loop reads CAWSGHYEQYF. In DNA form, the CDR3 reads TGTGCCTGGAGTGGACACTACGAGCAGTACTTC. The rearrangement links TRBV30 to TRBJ2-7; D ambiguous. The germline V and J ends were trimmed by 1 base and 3 bases, with 4 bases remaining between them. This CDR3 contains 11 residues. Per the germline V gene, CDR1 is GTSNPN and CDR2 is SVGIG (reference sequence).

The chain carries TRBV5-4 and TRBJ2-1; D could derive from TRBD1 or TRBD2 (7 bases each). CDR3 length equals 13 residues. V gave up 0 bases and J gave up 15 bases, with 16 bases separating them. In germline, CDR1 is SGHNT, CDR2 YYREEE (reference sequence). CDR3 amino acids: CASSLDQGGSRFF. The DNA of the CDR3 is TGTGCCAGCAGCTTGGACCAGGGGGGGAGTCGGTTCTTC.

Comment on this clone: This sample also contains other DNA sequences that code for the same CDR3. The chain carries TRBV6-5 and TRBJ2-7, with 9 bases matching TRBD1. CDR1 is MNHEY and CDR2 is SVGAGI in the germline V gene. The V and J ends lost 6 bases and 7 bases, in that order; junction bases with no gene match: 4. The CDR3 is 12 residues long. The CDR3 sequence: CASSRTGVEQYF. In nucleotides, the CDR3 is TGTGCCAGCAGCCGGACAGGGGTGGAGCAGTACTTC.

Comments on this clone: The sample has other DNA sequences that encode this CDR3 too. CDR3 loop: CASSPGQGANTGELFF. DNA of the CDR3: TGTGCCAGCAGCCCTGGACAGGGGGCGAACACCGGGGAGCTGTTTTTT. This chain links TRBV11-2 with TRBJ2-2; 10 nucleotides align to TRBD1. CDR1 and CDR2 from the germline V gene are SGHAT and FQNNGV. With V trimmed by 5 bases and J by 0 bases, 3 bases remained unmatched. This CDR3 contains 16 residues.